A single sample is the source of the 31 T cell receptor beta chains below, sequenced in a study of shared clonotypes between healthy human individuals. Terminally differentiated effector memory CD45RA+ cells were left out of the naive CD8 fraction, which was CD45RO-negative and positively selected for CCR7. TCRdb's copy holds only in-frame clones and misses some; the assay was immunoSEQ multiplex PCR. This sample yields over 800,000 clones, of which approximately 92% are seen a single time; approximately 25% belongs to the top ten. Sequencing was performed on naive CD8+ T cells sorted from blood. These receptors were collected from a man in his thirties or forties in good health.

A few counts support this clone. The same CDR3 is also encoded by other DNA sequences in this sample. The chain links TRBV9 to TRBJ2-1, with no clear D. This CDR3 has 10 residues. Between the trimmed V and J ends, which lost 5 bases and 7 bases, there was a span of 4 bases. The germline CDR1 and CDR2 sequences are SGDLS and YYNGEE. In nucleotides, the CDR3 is TGTGCCAGCAGTGGAAATGAGCAGTTCTTC. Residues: CASSGNEQFF.

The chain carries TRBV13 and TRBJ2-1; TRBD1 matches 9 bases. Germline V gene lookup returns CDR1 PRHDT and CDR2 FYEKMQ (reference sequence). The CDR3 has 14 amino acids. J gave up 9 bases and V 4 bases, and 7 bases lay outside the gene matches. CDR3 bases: TGTGCCAGCAGCTCGCCGGGACAGGGACGTGAGCAGTTCTTC. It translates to CASSSPGQGREQFF. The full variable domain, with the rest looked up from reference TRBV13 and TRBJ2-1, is AAGVIQSPRHLIKEKRETATLKCYPIPRHDTVYWYQQGPGQDPQFLISFYEKMQSDKGSIPDRFSAQQFSDYHSELNMSSLELGDSALYFCASSSPGQGREQFFGPGTRLTVL.

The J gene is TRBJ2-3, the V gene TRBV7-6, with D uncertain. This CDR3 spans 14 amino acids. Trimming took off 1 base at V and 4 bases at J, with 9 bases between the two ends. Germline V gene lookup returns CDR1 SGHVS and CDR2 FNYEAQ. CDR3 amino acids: CASSLEVGSDTQYF. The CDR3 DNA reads TGTGCCAGCAGCTTAGAGGTAGGGTCAGATACGCAGTATTTT.

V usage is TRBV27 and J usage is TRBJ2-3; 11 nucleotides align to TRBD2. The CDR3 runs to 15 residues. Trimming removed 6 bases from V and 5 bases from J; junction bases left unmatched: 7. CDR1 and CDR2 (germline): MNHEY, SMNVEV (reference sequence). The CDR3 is CASRQTSGSLDTQYF. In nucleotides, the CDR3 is TGTGCCAGCAGACAAACTAGCGGGAGCTTAGATACGCAGTATTTT.

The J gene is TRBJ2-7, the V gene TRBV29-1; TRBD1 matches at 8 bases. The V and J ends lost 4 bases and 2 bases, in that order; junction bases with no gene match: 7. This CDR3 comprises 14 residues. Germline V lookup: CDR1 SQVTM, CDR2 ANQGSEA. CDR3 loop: CSVVKRDRPYEQYF. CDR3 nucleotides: TGCAGCGTTGTGAAGAGGGACAGGCCCTACGAGCAGTACTTC.

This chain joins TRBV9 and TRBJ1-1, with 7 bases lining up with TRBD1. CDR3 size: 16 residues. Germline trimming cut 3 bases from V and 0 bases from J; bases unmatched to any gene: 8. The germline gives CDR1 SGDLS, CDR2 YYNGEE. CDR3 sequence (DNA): TGTGCCAGCAGCGCGGGACAGTTCGAGATGAACACTGAAGCTTTCTTT. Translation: CASSAGQFEMNTEAFF.

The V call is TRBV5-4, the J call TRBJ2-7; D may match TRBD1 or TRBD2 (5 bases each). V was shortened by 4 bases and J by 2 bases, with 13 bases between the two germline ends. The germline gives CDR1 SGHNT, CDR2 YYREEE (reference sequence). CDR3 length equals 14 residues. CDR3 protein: CASSLWDRPYEQYF. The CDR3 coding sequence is TGTGCCAGCAGCCTCTGGGACCGCCCCTACGAGCAGTACTTC.

The CDR3 spells CASSLWGQGAADTQYF. The CDR3 bases are TGTGCCAGCAGCTTATGGGGACAGGGGGCCGCAGATACGCAGTATTTT. The chain combines TRBV7-9 with TRBJ2-3; TRBD1 matches 12 bases. CDR3 length equals 16 residues. Trimming removed 2 bases from V and 4 bases from J; junction bases left unmatched: 4. Germline-derived CDR1 and CDR2 are SEHNR and FQNEAQ (reference sequence).

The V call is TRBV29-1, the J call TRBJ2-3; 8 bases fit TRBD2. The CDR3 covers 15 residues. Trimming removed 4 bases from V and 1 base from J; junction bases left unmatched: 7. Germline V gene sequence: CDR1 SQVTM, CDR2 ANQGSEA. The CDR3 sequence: CSVVRETSGTDTQYF. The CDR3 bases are TGCAGCGTTGTTCGAGAGACTAGCGGCACAGATACGCAGTATTTT.

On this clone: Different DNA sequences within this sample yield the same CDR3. The CDR3 here is CASSPLSTGELFF. CDR3 nucleotides: TGTGCCAGCAGCCCCCTTAGCACCGGGGAGCTGTTTTTT. This chain links TRBV7-9 with TRBJ2-2; D gene uncertain. In germline, CDR1 is SEHNR, CDR2 FQNEAQ (reference sequence). The ends were cut back, 5 bases at V and 4 bases at J, with 8 bases in the middle. The length of the CDR3 is 13 residues.

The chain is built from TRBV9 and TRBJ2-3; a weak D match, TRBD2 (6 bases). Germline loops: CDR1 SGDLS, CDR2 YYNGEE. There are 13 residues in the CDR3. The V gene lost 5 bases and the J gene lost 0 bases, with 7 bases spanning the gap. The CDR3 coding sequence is TGTGCCAGCAGGGGGACTAGCACAGATACGCAGTATTTT. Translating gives CASRGTSTDTQYF.

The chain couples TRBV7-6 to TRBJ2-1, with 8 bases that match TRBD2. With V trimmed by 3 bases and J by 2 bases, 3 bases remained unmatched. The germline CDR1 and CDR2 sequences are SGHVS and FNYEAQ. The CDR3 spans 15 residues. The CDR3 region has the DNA TGTGCCAGCAGCTTGGTGGGACTAGCCTACAATGAGCAGTTCTTC. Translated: CASSLVGLAYNEQFF.

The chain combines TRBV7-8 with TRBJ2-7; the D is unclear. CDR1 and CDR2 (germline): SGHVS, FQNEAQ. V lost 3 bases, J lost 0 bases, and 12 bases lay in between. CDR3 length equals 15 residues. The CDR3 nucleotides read TGTGCCAGCAGCTTTACAAAAGCCTCCTCCTACGAGCAGTACTTC. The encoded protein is CASSFTKASSYEQYF.

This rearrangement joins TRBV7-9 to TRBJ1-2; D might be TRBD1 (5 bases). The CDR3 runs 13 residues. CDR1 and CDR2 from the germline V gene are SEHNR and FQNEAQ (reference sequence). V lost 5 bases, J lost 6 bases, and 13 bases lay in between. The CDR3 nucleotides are TGTGCCAGCAGCCCGCCAGGGAAGGATGGCTACACCTTC. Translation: CASSPPGKDGYTF.

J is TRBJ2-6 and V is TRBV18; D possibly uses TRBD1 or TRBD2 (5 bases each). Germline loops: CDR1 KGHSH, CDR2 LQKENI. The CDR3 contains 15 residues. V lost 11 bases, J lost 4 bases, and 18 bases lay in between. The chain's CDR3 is CAERGPPAGANVLTF. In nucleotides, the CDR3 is TGTGCCGAACGGGGCCCTCCCGCAGGGGCCAACGTCCTGACTTTC.

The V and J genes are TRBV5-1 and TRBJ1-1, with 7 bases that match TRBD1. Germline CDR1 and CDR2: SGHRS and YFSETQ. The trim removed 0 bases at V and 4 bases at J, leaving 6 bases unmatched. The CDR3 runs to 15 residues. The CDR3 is CASSLEGAAGTEAFF. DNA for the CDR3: TGCGCCAGCAGCTTGGAGGGGGCCGCGGGCACTGAAGCTTTCTTT.

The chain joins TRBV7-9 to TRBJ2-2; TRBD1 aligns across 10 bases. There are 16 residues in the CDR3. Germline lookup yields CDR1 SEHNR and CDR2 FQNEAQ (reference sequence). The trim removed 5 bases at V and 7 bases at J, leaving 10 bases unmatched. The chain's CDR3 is CASSPPDRGQGGELFF. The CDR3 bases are TGTGCCAGCAGCCCTCCCGACAGGGGGCAAGGCGGGGAGCTGTTTTTT.

The CDR3 spells CASSLYSGTGGYSDTQYF. DNA for the CDR3: TGTGCCAGCAGCTTATACTCGGGGACAGGGGGTTATTCAGATACGCAGTATTTT. This sequence joins TRBV7-3 and TRBJ2-3; 11 nucleotides agree with TRBD1. V lost 2 bases, J lost 4 bases, and 11 bases stayed unmatched. CDR1 SGHTA and CDR2 FQGTGA come from the germline V gene. The CDR3 loop spans 18 amino acids.

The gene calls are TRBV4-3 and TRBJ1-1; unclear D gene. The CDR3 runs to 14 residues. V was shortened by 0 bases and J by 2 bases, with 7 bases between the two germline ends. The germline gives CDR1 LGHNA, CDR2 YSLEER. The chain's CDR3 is CASSQDLSNTEAFF. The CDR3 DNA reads TGCGCCAGCAGCCAAGATCTTTCCAACACTGAAGCTTTCTTT.

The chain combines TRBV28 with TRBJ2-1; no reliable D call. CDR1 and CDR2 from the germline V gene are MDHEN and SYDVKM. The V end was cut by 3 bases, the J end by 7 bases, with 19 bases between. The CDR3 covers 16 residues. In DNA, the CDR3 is TGTGCCAGCAGTTTTGGAGCTTTCGGCAGTACTAATGAGCAGTTCTTC. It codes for CASSFGAFGSTNEQFF.

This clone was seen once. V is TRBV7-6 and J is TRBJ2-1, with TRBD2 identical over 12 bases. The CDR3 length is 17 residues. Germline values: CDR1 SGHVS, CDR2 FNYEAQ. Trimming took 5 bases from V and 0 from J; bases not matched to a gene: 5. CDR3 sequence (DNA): TGTGCCAGCAGCCTACTAGCGGGAGGCAACTCCTACAATGAGCAGTTCTTC. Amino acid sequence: CASSLLAGGNSYNEQFF. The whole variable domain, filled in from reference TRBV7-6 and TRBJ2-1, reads GAGVSQSPRYKVTKRGQDVALRCDPISGHVSLYWYRQALGQGPEFLTYFNYEAQQDKSGLPNDRFSAERPEGSISTLTIQRTEQRDSAMYRCASSLLAGGNSYNEQFFGPGTRLTVL.

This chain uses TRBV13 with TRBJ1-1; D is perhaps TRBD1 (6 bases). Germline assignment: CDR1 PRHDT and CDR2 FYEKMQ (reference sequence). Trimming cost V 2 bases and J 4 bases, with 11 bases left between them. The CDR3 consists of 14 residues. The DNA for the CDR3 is TGTGCCAGCAGCTTATGGGGGGCGAGCACTGAAGCTTTCTTT. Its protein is CASSLWGASTEAFF.

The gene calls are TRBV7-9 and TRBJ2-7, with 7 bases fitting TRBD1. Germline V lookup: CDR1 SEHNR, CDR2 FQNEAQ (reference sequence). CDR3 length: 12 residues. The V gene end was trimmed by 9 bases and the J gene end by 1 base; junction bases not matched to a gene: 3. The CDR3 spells CASGDRSYEQYF. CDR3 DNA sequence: TGTGCCAGTGGGGACAGATCCTACGAGCAGTACTTC.

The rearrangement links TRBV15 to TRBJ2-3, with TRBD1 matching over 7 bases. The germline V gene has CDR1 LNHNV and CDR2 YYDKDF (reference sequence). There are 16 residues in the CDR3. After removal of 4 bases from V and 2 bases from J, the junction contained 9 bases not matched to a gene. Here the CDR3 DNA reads TGTGCCACCAGCACGAAGAGGGGGCCGGCCACAGATACGCAGTATTTT. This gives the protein CATSTKRGPATDTQYF.

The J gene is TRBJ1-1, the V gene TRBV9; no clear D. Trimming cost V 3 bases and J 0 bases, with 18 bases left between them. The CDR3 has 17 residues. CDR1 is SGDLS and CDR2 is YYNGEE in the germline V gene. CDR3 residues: CASSDNPTLNMNTEAFF. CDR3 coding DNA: TGTGCCAGCAGCGACAATCCGACACTAAACATGAACACTGAAGCTTTCTTT.

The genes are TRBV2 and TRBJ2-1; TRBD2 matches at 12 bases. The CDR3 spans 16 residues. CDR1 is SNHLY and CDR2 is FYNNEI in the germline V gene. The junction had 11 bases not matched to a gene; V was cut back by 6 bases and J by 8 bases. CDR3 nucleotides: TGTGCCAGCAGGCAAAGACTAGCGGGAGTCTTTGATGAGCAGTTCTTC. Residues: CASRQRLAGVFDEQFF.

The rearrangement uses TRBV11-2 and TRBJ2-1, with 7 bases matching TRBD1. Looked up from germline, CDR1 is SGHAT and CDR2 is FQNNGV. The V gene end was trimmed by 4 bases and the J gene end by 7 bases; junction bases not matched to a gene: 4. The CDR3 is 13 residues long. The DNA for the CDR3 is TGTGCCAGCAGCTCAGGGGGATTGAATGAGCAGTTCTTC. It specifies CASSSGGLNEQFF.

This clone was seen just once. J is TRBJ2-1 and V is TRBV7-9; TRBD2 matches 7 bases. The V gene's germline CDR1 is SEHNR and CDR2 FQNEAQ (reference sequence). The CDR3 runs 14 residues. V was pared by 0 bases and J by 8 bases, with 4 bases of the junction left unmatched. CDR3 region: CASSLASGADEQFF. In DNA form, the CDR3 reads TGTGCCAGCAGCTTAGCGAGCGGGGCAGATGAGCAGTTCTTC. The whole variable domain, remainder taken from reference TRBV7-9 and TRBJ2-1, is DTGVSQNPRHKITKRGQNVTFRCDPISEHNRLYWYRQTLGQGPEFLTYFQNEAQLEKSRLLSDRFSAERPKGSFSTLEIQRTEQGDSAMYLCASSLASGADEQFFGPGTRLTVL.

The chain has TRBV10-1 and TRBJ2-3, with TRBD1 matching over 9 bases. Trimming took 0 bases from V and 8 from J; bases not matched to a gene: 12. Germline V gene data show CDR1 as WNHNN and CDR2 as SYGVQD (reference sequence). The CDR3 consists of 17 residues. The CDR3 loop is CASSESRTGDLIGTQYF. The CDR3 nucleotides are TGCGCCAGCAGTGAGTCTAGGACAGGGGACTTGATTGGTACGCAGTATTTT.

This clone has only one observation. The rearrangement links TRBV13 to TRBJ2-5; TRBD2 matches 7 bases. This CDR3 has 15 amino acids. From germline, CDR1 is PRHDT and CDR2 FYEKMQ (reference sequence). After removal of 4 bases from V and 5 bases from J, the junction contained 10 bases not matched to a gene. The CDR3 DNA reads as TGTGCCAGCAGCTCTGAGCGGGACCAAAGCGAGACCCAGTACTTC. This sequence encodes CASSSERDQSETQYF.

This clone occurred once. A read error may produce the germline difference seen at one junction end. The CDR3 DNA is TGTGCCAGCAGCCTGAGGCGGGACCCGAATACCGGGGAGCTGTTTTTT. Its translation is CASSLRRDPNTGELFF. J is TRBJ2-2 and V is TRBV7-9; a weak D match, TRBD2 (6 bases). Germline V lookup: CDR1 SEHNR, CDR2 FQNEAQ (reference sequence). The CDR3 is 16 amino acids. The variable domain in full, completed from reference TRBV7-9 and TRBJ2-2, reads DTGVSQNPRHKITKRGQNVTFRCDPISEHNRLYWYRQTLGQGPEFLTYFQNEAQLEKSRLLSDRFSAERPKGSFSTLEIQRTEQGDSAMYLCASSLRRDPNTGELFFGEGSRLTVL.